The 14 T cell receptor beta chains given below trace back to one sample, sequenced in a study of immune evolution from preneoplasia to lung adenocarcinoma. Repertoires were generated with immunoSEQ multiplex PCR, while TCRdb's copy carries only in-frame clones and drops some. This table holds some 5,400 clones, around 78% found once. Material for sequencing was FFPE minimally invasive lung adenocarcinoma tissue. The receptors originated from a person in their sixties or seventies with lung adenocarcinoma.

This rearrangement joins TRBV2 to TRBJ2-5; the match to TRBD1 covers 7 bases. V was pared by 1 base and J by 5 bases, with 7 bases of the junction left unmatched. Looked up from germline, CDR1 is SNHLY and CDR2 is FYNNEI. The CDR3 is made up of 15 amino acids. The CDR3 coding sequence is TGTGCCAGCAGTGAAGAGGAGACAGGGCGGGAGACCCAGTACTTC. It is translated as CASSEEETGRETQYF. Using reference TRBV2 and TRBJ2-5 for the parts outside the CDR3, the full variable domain is EPEVTQTPSHQVTQMGQEVILRCVPISNHLYFYWYRQILGQKVEFLVSFYNNEISEKSEIFDDQFSVERPDGSNFTLKIRSTKLEDSAMYFCASSEEETGRETQYFGPGTRLLVL.

In its sample, this clone was seen a few times. The chain recombines TRBV5-1 with TRBJ2-2, with 8 bases that match TRBD2. CDR1 is SGHRS and CDR2 is YFSETQ in the germline V gene. V lost 3 bases, J lost 3 bases, and 4 bases stayed unmatched. The CDR3 runs to 15 residues. The CDR3: CASSYGTSYTGELFF. CDR3 DNA sequence: TGCGCCAGCAGCTATGGGACTAGTTACACCGGGGAGCTGTTTTTT. The whole variable domain, remainder taken from reference TRBV5-1 and TRBJ2-2, is KAGVTQTPRYLIKTRGQQVTLSCSPISGHRSVSWYQQTPGQGLQFLFEYFSETQRNKGNFPGRFSGRQFSNSRSEMNVSTLELGDSALYLCASSYGTSYTGELFFGEGSRLTVL.

The chain links TRBV19 to TRBJ1-2, with 12 bases identical to TRBD1. V shed 4 bases and J 6 bases; nucleotides not matched to a gene: 6. CDR1 LNHDA and CDR2 SQIVND come from the germline V gene (reference sequence). The length of the CDR3 is 15 residues. The CDR3 DNA sequence: TGTGCCAGTAGTAACCGGGACAGGGGGCTCGATGGCTACACCTTC. Translation: CASSNRDRGLDGYTF. Filled out from reference TRBV19 and TRBJ1-2, the complete variable domain reads DGGITQSPKYLFRKEGQNVTLSCEQNLNHDAMYWYRQDPGQGLRLIYYSQIVNDFQKGDIAEGYSVSREKKESFPLTVTSAQKNPTAFYLCASSNRDRGLDGYTFGSGTRLTVV.

The chain is built from TRBV5-6 and TRBJ1-4, with D unclear. Trimming pared 0 bases from V and 5 bases from J, leaving 11 bases between. The CDR3 totals 15 residues. Germline V CDR1 and CDR2: SGHDT, YYEEEE. CDR3 in DNA: TGTGCCAGCAGCTTGGGATGGGATTCCAATGAAAAACTGTTTTTT. Protein sequence: CASSLGWDSNEKLFF.

The V call is TRBV10-3, the J call TRBJ2-5; D is undetermined. This CDR3 is built from 14 residues. Germline V gives CDR1 ENHRY, CDR2 SYGVKD. The V gene lost 4 bases and the J gene lost 0 bases, with 9 bases spanning the gap. This chain's CDR3 is CAISGSVYQETQYF. CDR3 in DNA: TGTGCCATCAGTGGGTCGGTGTACCAAGAGACCCAGTACTTC.

In this sample, this clone turned up once. The chain joins TRBV10-3 to TRBJ1-3; no clear D. Trimming left V 0 bases short and J 0 bases short, with 6 bases between. There are 15 residues in the CDR3. Germline V lookup: CDR1 ENHRY, CDR2 SYGVKD. CDR3 in DNA: TGTGCCATCAGTGAGTCGATCAGCTCTGGAAACACCATATATTTT. Translated, it gives CAISESISSGNTIYF.

This sequence joins TRBV7-2 and TRBJ2-1; 9 bases are shared with TRBD2. From germline, CDR1 is SGHTA and CDR2 FQGNSA. This CDR3 comprises 16 residues. The V gene end was trimmed by 1 base and the J gene end by 8 bases; junction bases not matched to a gene: 9. The DNA for the CDR3 is TGTGCCAGCAGCTTAGAGGAGGCTAGCGGGGTGTATGAGCAGTTCTTC. Protein product: CASSLEEASGVYEQFF.

This clone was counted between two and nine times. The J gene is TRBJ2-7, the V gene TRBV7-9, with D unclear. Trimming pared 5 bases from V and 7 bases from J, leaving 18 bases between. Germline lookup yields CDR1 SEHNR and CDR2 FQNEAQ (reference sequence). The CDR3 totals 14 residues. Here the CDR3 DNA reads TGTGCCAGCAGCGCCCGGGCCATCGGTGGAGAGCAGTACTTC. Translation gives CASSARAIGGEQYF. Full variable domain (remainder filled in from reference TRBV7-9 and TRBJ2-7): DTGVSQNPRHKITKRGQNVTFRCDPISEHNRLYWYRQTLGQGPEFLTYFQNEAQLEKSRLLSDRFSAERPKGSFSTLEIQRTEQGDSAMYLCASSARAIGGEQYFGPGTRLTVT.

This clone was seen more than once but under ten times. The rearrangement joins TRBV5-6 to TRBJ1-1, with D tentatively TRBD1 (5 bases). The CDR3 covers 14 residues. Germline-derived CDR1 and CDR2 are SGHDT and YYEEEE. V was shortened by 4 bases and J by 5 bases, with 15 bases between the two germline ends. The CDR3 coding sequence is TGTGCCAGCAGCCAGGCGGGGCGTAGGACTGAAGCTTTCTTT. Translated, it gives CASSQAGRRTEAFF.

V gene TRBV27 combines with J gene TRBJ1-1, with a possible D match to TRBD1 (6 bases). There are 14 residues in the CDR3. The germline CDR1 and CDR2 sequences are MNHEY and SMNVEV (reference sequence). V was shortened by 3 bases and J by 4 bases, with 12 bases between the two germline ends. The CDR3 DNA reads as TGTGCCAGCAGTTTTGGGGGGCTTAGCACTGAAGCTTTCTTT. It is translated as CASSFGGLSTEAFF.

Regarding this clone: At one of its ends the junction is not consistent with the germline gene, which may arise from a read error. This chain links TRBV7-7 with TRBJ2-1; 9 bases line up with TRBD1. CDR3 length: 15 amino acids. Germline V gives CDR1 SSHAT, CDR2 FNYEAQ (reference sequence). CDR3 sequence reads: CASSLELGQGGEQFF. CDR3 nucleotide sequence: TGTGCTAGCAGCTTGGAATTGGGACAGGGTGGTGAGCAGTTCTTC.

The chain is built from TRBV19 and TRBJ2-5; D unclear. Per germline, CDR1 LNHDA and CDR2 SQIVND (reference sequence). V was clipped by 1 base and J by 2 bases, with 14 bases between them. This CDR3 contains 16 residues. In nucleotides, the CDR3 is TGTGCCAGTAGTATAGGTCTGGGGTTGCCACAAGAGACCCAGTACTTC. Translation gives CASSIGLGLPQETQYF.

The V call is TRBV10-1, the J call TRBJ2-1, with 11 bases aligning to TRBD2. V gave up 3 bases and J gave up 0 bases; unmatched junction bases: 13. The CDR3 is 20 residues long. Germline V gives CDR1 WNHNN, CDR2 SYGVQD (reference sequence). For the CDR3, the DNA is TGCGCCAGCAGTGACCCACCCACTAGCGGGGGCCGTAGCTCCTACAATGAGCAGTTCTTC. Amino acids: CASSDPPTSGGRSSYNEQFF.

V is TRBV11-3 and J is TRBJ2-1, with 12 bases aligning to TRBD2. The junction had 9 bases not matched to a gene; V was cut back by 4 bases and J by 2 bases. This CDR3 has 18 residues. Germline assignment: CDR1 SGHNT and CDR2 YENEEA. The CDR3 DNA follows: TGTGCCAGCAGCTCGATAGGGACTAGCGGGCTGCCCTACAATGAGCAGTTCTTC. Its translation: CASSSIGTSGLPYNEQFF.